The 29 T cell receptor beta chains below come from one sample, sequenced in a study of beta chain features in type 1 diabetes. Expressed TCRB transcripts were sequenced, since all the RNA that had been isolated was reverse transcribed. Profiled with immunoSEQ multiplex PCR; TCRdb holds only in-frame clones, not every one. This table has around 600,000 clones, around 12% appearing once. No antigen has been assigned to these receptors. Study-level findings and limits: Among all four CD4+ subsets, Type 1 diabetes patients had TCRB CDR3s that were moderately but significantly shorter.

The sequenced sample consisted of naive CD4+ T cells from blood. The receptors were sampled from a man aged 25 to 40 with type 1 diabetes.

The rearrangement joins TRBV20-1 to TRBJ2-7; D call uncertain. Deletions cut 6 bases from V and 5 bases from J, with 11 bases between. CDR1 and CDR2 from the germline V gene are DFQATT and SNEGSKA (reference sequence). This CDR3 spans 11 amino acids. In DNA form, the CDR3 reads TGCAGTGCCCCCGACCGGGACGAGCAGTACTTC. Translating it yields CSAPDRDEQYF.

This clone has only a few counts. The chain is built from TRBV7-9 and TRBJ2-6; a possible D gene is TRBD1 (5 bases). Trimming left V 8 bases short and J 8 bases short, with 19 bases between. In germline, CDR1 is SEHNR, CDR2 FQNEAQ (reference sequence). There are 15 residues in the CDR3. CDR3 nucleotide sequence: TGTGCCAGCGCCGTTTTCAGGACACCACCCAACGTCCTGACTTTC. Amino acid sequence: CASAVFRTPPNVLTF.

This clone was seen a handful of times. As DNA, the CDR3 is TGTGCCATCAGGACTTCCCAGGGGTCCTCCTACGAGCAGTACTTC. It codes for CAIRTSQGSSYEQYF. The genes are TRBV10-3 and TRBJ2-7; a possible D gene is TRBD1 (6 bases). This CDR3 has 15 residues. CDR1 ENHRY and CDR2 SYGVKD come from the germline V gene. The ends were cut back, 6 bases at V and 0 bases at J, with 15 bases in the middle.

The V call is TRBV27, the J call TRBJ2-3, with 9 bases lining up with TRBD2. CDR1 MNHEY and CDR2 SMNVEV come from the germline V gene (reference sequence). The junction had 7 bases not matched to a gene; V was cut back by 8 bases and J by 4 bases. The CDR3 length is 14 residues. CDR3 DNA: TGTGCCAGCTCCAGCGGGGGGCTTCCAGATACGCAGTATTTT. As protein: CASSSGGLPDTQYF.

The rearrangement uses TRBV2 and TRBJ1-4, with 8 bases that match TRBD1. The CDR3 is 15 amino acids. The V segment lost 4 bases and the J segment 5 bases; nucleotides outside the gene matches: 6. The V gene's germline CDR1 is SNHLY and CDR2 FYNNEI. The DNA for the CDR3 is TGTGCCAGCAGTGTAGACCGGGACAGGAATGAAAAACTGTTTTTT. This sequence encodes CASSVDRDRNEKLFF.

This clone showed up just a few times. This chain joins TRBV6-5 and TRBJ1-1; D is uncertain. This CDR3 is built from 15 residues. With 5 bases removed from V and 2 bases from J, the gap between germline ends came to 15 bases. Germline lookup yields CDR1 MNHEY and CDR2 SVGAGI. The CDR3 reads CASSPPGRRNTEAFF. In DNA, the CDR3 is TGTGCCAGCAGTCCGCCGGGCAGGCGAAACACTGAAGCTTTCTTT.

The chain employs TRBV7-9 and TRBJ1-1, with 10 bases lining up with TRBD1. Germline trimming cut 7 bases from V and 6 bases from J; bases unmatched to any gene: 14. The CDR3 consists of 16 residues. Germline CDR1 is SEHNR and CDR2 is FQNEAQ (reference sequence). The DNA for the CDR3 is TGTGCCAGCACCCCAGGTCCGGGACAGGGGATGGCTGAAGCTTTCTTT. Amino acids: CASTPGPGQGMAEAFF. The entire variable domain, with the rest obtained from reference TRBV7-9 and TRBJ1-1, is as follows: DTGVSQNPRHKITKRGQNVTFRCDPISEHNRLYWYRQTLGQGPEFLTYFQNEAQLEKSRLLSDRFSAERPKGSFSTLEIQRTEQGDSAMYLCASTPGPGQGMAEAFFGQGTRLTVV.

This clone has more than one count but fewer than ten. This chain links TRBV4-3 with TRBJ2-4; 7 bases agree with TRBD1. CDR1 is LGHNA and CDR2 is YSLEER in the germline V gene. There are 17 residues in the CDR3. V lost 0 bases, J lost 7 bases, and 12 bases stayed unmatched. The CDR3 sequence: CASSQDRDRDSENIQYF. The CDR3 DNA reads TGCGCCAGCAGCCAAGATCGTGACCGGGACAGTGAGAACATTCAGTACTTC.

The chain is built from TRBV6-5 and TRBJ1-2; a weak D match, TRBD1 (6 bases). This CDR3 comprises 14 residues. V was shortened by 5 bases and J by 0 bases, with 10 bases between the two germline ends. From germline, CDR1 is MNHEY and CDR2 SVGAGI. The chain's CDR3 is CASSLEGANYGYTF. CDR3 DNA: TGTGCCAGCAGTCTGGAGGGGGCTAACTATGGCTACACCTTC.

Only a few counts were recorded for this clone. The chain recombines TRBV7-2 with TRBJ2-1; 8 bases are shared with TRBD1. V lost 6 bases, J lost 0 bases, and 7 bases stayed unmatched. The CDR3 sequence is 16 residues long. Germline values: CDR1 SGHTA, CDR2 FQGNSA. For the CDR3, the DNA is TGTGCCAGCAGTCGTACCGGGACAGGCTCCTACAATGAGCAGTTCTTC. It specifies CASSRTGTGSYNEQFF.

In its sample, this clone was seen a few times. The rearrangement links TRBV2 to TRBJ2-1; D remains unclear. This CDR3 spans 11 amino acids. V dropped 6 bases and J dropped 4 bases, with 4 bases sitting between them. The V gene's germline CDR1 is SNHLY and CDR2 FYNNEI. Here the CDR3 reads CASRNYNEQFF. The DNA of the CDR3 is TGTGCCAGCAGAAATTACAATGAGCAGTTCTTC.

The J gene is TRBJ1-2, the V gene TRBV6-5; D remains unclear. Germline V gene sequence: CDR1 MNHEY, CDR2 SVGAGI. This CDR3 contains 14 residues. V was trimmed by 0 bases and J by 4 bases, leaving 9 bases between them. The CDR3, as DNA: TGTGCCAGCAGTTACTCTCCGGGCACCTATGGCTACACCTTC. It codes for CASSYSPGTYGYTF.

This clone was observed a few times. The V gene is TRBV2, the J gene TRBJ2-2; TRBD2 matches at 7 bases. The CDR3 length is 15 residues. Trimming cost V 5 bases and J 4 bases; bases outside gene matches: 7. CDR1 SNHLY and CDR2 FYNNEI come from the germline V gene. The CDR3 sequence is CASSQETGGTGELFF. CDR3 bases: TGTGCCAGCAGTCAAGAGACGGGGGGCACCGGGGAGCTGTTTTTT.

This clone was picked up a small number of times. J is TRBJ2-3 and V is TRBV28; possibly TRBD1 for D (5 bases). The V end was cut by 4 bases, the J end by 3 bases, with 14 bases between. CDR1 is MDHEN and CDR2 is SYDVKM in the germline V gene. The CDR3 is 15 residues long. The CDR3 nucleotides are TGTGCCAGCAGTTCAGGACAAGGCGTTACAGATACGCAGTATTTT. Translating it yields CASSSGQGVTDTQYF.

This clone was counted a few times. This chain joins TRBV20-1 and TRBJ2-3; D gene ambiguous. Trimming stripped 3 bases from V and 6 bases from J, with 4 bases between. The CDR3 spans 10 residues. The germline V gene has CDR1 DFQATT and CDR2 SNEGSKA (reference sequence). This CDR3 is CSASFDTQYF. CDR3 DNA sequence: TGCAGTGCTAGCTTTGATACGCAGTATTTT.

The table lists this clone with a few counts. The CDR3, as DNA: TGCGCCAGCAGCTCCCCGGACAGGTTGCAAGAGACCCAGTACTTC. The encoded protein is CASSSPDRLQETQYF. The chain has TRBV5-1 and TRBJ2-5; 7 nucleotides align to TRBD1. The trim removed 3 bases at V and 2 bases at J, leaving 7 bases unmatched. This CDR3 contains 15 residues. In germline, CDR1 is SGHRS, CDR2 YFSETQ.

The CDR3 DNA is TGTGCCAGCAGCTTATCTGGAAGCACAGATACGCAGTATTTT. Translating it yields CASSLSGSTDTQYF. This chain uses TRBV7-9 with TRBJ2-3; D gene uncertain. The CDR3 length is 14 residues. From germline, CDR1 is SEHNR and CDR2 FQNEAQ (reference sequence). Deletions cut 2 bases from V and 0 bases from J, with 6 bases between.

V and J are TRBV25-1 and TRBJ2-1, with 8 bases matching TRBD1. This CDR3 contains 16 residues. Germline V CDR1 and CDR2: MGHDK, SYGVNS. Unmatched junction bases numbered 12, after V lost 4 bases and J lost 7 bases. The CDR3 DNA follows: TGTGCCAGCAGTGGACTCAGGACAGGGAGTTATAATGAGCAGTTCTTC. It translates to CASSGLRTGSYNEQFF. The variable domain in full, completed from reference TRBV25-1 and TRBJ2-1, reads EADIYQTPRYLVIGTGKKITLECSQTMGHDKMYWYQQDPGMELHLIHYSYGVNSTEKGDLSSESTVSRIRTEHFPLTLESARPSHTSQYLCASSGLRTGSYNEQFFGPGTRLTVL.

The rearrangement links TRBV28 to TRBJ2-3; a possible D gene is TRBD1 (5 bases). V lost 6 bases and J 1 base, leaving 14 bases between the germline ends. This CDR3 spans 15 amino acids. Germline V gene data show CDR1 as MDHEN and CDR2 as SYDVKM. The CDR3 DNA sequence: TGTGCCAGCAGAATCACAGGTTCCGGCACAGATACGCAGTATTTT. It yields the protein CASRITGSGTDTQYF. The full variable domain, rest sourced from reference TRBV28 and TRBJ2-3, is DVKVTQSSRYLVKRTGEKVFLECVQDMDHENMFWYRQDPGLGLRLIYFSYDVKMKEKGDIPEGYSVSREKKERFSLILESASTNQTSMYLCASRITGSGTDTQYFGPGTRLTVL.

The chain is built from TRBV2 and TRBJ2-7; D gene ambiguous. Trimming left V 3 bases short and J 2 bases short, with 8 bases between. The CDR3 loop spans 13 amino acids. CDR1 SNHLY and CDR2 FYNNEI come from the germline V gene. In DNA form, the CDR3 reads TGTGCCAGCAGTGAGTCCGGAACCTACGAGCAGTACTTC. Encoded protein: CASSESGTYEQYF.

This chain's CDR3 is CASSLAGEKETQYF. In DNA, the CDR3 is TGTGCCAGCAGCTTAGCGGGGGAGAAGGAGACCCAGTACTTC. The rearrangement uses TRBV7-2 and TRBJ2-5; D is tentatively TRBD1 or TRBD2 (5 bases each). This CDR3 is 14 amino acids long. The V end was cut by 0 bases, the J end by 5 bases, with 10 bases between. Germline CDR1 SGHTA, CDR2 FQGNSA.

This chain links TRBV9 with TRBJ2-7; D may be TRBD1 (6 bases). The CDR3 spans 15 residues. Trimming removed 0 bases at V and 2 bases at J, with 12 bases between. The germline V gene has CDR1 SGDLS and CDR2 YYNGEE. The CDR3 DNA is TGTGCCAGCAGCGTAGAATCGGCAGGGGCCTACGAGCAGTACTTC. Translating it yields CASSVESAGAYEQYF.

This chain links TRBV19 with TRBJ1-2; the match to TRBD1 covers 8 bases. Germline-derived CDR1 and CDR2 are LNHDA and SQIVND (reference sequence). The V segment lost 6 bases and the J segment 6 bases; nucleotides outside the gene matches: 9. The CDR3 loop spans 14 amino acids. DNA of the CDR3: TGTGCCAGTAGAAGCCTCCAGGGGGCGAATGGCTACACCTTC. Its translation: CASRSLQGANGYTF.

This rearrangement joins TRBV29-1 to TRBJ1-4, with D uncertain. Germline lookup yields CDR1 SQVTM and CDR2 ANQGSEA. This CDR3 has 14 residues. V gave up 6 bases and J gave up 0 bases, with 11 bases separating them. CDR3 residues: CSVSPGTTNEKLFF. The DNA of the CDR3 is TGCAGCGTGTCGCCCGGGACAACTAATGAAAAACTGTTTTTT. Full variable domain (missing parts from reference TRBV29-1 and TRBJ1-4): SAVISQKPSRDICQRGTSLTIQCQVDSQVTMMFWYRQQPGQSLTLIATANQGSEATYESGFVIDKFPISRPNLTFSTLTVSNMSPEDSSIYLCSVSPGTTNEKLFFGSGTQLSVL.

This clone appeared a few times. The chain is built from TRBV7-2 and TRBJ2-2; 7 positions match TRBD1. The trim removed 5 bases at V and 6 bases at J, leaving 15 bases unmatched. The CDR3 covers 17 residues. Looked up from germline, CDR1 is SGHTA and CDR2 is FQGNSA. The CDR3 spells CASSRRSTGNGAGELFF. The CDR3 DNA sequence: TGTGCCAGCAGCCGCCGCTCGACAGGGAACGGCGCCGGGGAGCTGTTTTTT.

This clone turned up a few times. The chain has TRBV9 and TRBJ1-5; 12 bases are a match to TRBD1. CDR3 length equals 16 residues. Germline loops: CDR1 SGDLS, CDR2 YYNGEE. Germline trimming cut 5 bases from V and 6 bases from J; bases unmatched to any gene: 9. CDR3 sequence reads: CASRVHGTGGSQPQHF. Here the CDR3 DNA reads TGTGCCAGCAGGGTCCACGGGACAGGGGGCAGTCAGCCCCAGCATTTT.

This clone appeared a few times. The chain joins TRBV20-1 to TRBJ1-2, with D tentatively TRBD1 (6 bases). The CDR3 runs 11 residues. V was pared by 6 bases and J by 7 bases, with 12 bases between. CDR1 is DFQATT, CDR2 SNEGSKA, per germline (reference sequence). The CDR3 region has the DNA TGCAGTGCCACTCTCAGGGGTGGCTACACCTTC. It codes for CSATLRGGYTF.

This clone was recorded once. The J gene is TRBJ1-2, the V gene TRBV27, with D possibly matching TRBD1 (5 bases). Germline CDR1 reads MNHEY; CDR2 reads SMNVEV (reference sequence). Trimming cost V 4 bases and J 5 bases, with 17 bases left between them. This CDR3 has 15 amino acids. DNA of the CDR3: TGTGCCAGCAGTTCCTCAGGGTCGTCGCGGTATGGCTACACCTTC. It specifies CASSSSGSSRYGYTF.

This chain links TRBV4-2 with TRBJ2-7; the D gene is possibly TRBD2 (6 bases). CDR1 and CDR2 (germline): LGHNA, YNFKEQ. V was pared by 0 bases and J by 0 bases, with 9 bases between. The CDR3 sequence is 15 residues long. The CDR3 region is CASSQDLGGSYEQYF. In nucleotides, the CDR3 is TGTGCCAGCAGCCAAGATTTGGGGGGCTCCTACGAGCAGTACTTC.